Reported below is one T cell receptor (beta chain). The data stem from a study of glioma-infiltrating T cells after dendritic cell vaccination. Study overall: Glioblastoma patients came from Phase I and II dendritic cell vaccination trials. Autologous tumor lysate-pulsed dendritic cell vaccination was given between about 2003 and 2013.

Only patients with spare fresh-frozen tumor and over two years of follow-up were included. Data came from immunoSEQ multiplex PCR; TCRdb stores just in-frame clones and leaves some out. Here the sample spans 75,000 to 100,000 clones, approximately 81% being singletons. The sequence derives from a human donor with glioblastoma. This material consisted of blood, taken before dendritic cell vaccination.

CDR3 residues: CASSPGDWSQPQHF. Written as DNA, the CDR3 is TGTGCCAGCAGCCCAGGGGATTGGAGTCAGCCCCAGCATTTT. The chain uses TRBV9 and TRBJ1-5, with D possibly being TRBD1 (6 bases). The CDR3 runs to 14 residues. Trimming took off 4 bases at V and 6 bases at J, with 14 bases between the two ends. The germline V gene encodes CDR1 SGDLS and CDR2 YYNGEE.